One and the same sample provided the 9 T cell receptor beta chains below, sequenced in a study of blood T cells in healthy people across ages. For the second PCR, which ran for 7 to 11 cycles, a sample-barcoded 5' primer and a J-beta primer mix were used. TCRdb passed the 5' RACE reads through MiXCR, listing each CDR3 protein once. The table has around 800,000 distinct CDR3 sequences, roughly 46% seen once. The sequenced sample consisted of blood. Receptor source: a man aged 80 or over in good health.

Of note for this clonotype: A much more abundant neighbour one base away suggests this may be a read error. The chain uses TRBV28 and TRBJ2-1; 10 nucleotides align to TRBD1. V shed 4 bases, J shed 10 bases, and the junction held 13 bases outside the gene matches. Germline values: CDR1 MDHEN, CDR2 SYDVKM. The CDR3 loop spans 16 amino acids. In DNA, the CDR3 is TGTGCCAGCAGTTCACTTACGACAGGGGGCTCCTACGAGCAGTTCTTC. This gives the protein CASSSLTTGGSYEQFF.

In this sample, this clonotype turned up a few times. The rearrangement uses TRBV7-9 and TRBJ1-4; maybe TRBD1 (5 bases). The germline gives CDR1 SEHNR, CDR2 FQNEAQ (reference sequence). CDR3 size: 15 residues. Deletions cut 2 bases from V and 6 bases from J, with 13 bases between. CDR3 DNA: TGTGCCAGCAGCTTACTCGGTCAGGGTGATGAAAAACTGTTTTTT. Its protein is CASSLLGQGDEKLFF.

This clonotype has only a few counts. V and J are TRBV7-9 and TRBJ2-1, with 11 positions matching TRBD1. The CDR3 is 16 amino acids. The germline V gene has CDR1 SEHNR and CDR2 FQNEAQ (reference sequence). The trim removed 4 bases at V and 2 bases at J, leaving 4 bases unmatched. CDR3 DNA: TGTGCCAGCAGCTCGGCGGACAGGGGGCCCTACAATGAGCAGTTCTTC. Translation gives CASSSADRGPYNEQFF.

The CDR3 coding sequence is TGTGCCAGCAGCTTCCACGGCAATGAGCAGTTCTTC. Translation gives CASSFHGNEQFF. V usage is TRBV7-9 and J usage is TRBJ2-1; no clear D gene. This CDR3 has 12 amino acids. Trimming cost V 3 bases and J 6 bases, with 6 bases left between them. The V gene's germline CDR1 is SEHNR and CDR2 FQNEAQ (reference sequence).

A few counts support this clonotype. The chain uses TRBV7-9 and TRBJ2-4; 11 bases align to TRBD1. This CDR3 contains 16 residues. Germline CDR1 is SEHNR and CDR2 is FQNEAQ (reference sequence). The junction had 6 bases not matched to a gene; V was cut back by 5 bases and J by 3 bases. The CDR3 nucleotides are TGTGCCAGCAGCCACGGACAGGGGGCCGGCAAAAACATTCAGTACTTC. It translates to CASSHGQGAGKNIQYF.

CDR3 sequence: CAWKRTALHF. CDR3 bases: TGTGCCTGGAAACGAACGGCCCTCCACTTT. This chain joins TRBV30 and TRBJ1-6; D uncertain. The CDR3 is made up of 10 amino acids. Trimming shortened V by 4 bases and J by 14 bases, and 9 bases separated the two germline ends. Germline values: CDR1 GTSNPN, CDR2 SVGIG (reference sequence). The entire variable domain, with the rest obtained from reference TRBV30 and TRBJ1-6, is as follows: SQTIHQWPATLVQPVGSPLSLECTVEGTSNPNLYWYRQAAGRGLQLLFYSVGIGQISSEVPQNLSASRPQDRQFILSSKKLLLSDSGFYLCAWKRTALHFGNGTRLTVT.

This clonotype was detected a few times. The CDR3 DNA follows: TGTGCCAGCCACCCCGGAGGGGGAGTGAGCACCGGGGAGCTGTTTTTT. Encoded protein: CASHPGGGVSTGELFF. This chain links TRBV12-3 or TRBV12-4 with TRBJ2-2; D might be TRBD1 or TRBD2, each matching 6 bases. This CDR3 is built from 16 residues. V was trimmed by 8 bases and J by 4 bases, leaving 20 bases between them.

This chain links TRBV21-1 with TRBJ2-5; the D call TRBD2 from the table was never checked on the DNA. The tail of the sequence fits TRBJ2-7 better, so the J call may be wrong. TRBV21-1 has pseudogene status. The CDR3 has 16 residues. The CDR3 bases are TGTGCCAGCAGCAATCCGGGACTAGCGGACCTCCGCGAGCAGTACTTC. Its translation is CASSNPGLADLREQYF.

This clonotype was seen a few times. The rearrangement links TRBV7-2 to TRBJ2-1, with D possibly matching TRBD1 (6 bases). The V and J ends lost 7 bases and 5 bases respectively, with 15 bases between them. The CDR3 extends over 14 amino acids. Germline V gives CDR1 SGHTA, CDR2 FQGNSA. CDR3 in amino acids: CASNMQGSHNEQFF. The CDR3 nucleotides read TGTGCCAGCAACATGCAGGGGTCGCACAATGAGCAGTTCTTC.